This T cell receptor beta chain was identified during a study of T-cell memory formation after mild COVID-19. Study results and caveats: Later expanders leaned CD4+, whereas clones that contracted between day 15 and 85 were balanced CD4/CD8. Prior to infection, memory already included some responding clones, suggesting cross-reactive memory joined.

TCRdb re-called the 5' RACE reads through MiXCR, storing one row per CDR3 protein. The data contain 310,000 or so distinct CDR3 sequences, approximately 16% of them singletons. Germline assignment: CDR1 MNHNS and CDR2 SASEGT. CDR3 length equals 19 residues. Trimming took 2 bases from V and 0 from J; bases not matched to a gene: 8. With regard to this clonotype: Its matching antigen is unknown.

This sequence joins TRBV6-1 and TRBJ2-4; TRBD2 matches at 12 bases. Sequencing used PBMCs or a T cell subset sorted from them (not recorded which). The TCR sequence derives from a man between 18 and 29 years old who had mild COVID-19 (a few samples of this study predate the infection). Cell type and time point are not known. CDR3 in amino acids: CASSEPSGGAIGAKNIQYF. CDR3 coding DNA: TGTGCCAGCAGTGAACCTAGCGGGGGGGCTATCGGAGCCAAAAACATTCAGTACTTC.